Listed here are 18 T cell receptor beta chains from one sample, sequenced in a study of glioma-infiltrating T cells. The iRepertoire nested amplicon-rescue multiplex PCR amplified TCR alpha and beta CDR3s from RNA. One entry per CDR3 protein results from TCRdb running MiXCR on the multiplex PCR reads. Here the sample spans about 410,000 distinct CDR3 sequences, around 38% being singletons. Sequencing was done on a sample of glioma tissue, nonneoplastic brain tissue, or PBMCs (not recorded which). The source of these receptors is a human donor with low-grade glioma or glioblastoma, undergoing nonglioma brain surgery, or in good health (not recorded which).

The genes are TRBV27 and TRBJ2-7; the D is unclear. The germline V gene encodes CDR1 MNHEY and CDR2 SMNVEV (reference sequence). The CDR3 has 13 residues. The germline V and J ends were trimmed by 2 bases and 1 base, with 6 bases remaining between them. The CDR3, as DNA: TGTGCCAGCAGTTTAACACAATCCTACGAGCAGTACTTC. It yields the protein CASSLTQSYEQYF.

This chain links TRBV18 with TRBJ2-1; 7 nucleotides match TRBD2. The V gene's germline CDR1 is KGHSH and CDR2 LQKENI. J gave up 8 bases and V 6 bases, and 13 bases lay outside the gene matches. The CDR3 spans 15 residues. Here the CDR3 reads CASSPRGLAVDEQFF. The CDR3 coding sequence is TGTGCCAGCTCCCCGCGAGGGCTAGCGGTAGATGAGCAGTTCTTC. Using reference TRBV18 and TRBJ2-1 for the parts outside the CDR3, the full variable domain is NAGVMQNPRHLVRRRGQEARLRCSPMKGHSHVYWYRQLPEEGLKFMVYLQKENIIDESGMPKERFSAEFPKEGPSILRIQQVVRGDSAAYFCASSPRGLAVDEQFFGPGTRLTVL.

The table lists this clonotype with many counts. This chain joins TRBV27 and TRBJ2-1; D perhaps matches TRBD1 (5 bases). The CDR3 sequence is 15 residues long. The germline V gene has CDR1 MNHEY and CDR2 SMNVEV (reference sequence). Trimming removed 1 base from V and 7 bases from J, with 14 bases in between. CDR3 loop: CASSLFYRIHNEQFF. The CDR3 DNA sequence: TGTGCCAGCAGTTTATTTTACAGGATTCATAATGAGCAGTTCTTC.

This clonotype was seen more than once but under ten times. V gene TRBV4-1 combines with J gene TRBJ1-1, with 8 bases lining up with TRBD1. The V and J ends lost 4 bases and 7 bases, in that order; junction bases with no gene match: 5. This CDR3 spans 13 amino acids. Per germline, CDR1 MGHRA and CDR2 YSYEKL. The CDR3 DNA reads TGCGCCAGCAGCCGTTACAGGGGGGGTGAAGCTTTCTTT. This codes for CASSRYRGGEAFF.

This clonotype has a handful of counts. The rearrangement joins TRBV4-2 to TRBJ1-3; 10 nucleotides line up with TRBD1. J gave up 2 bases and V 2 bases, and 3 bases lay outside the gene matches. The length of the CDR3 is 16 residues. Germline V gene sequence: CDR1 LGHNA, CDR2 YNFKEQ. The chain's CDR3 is CASSQQGQGTGNTIYF. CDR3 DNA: TGTGCCAGCAGCCAACAGGGACAGGGGACTGGAAACACCATATATTTT.

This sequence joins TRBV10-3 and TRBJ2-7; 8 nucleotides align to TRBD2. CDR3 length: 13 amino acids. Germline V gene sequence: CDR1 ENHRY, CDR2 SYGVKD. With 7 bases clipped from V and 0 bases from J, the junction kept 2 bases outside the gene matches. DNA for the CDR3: TGTGCCATCAAGGCGGGGGGCTCCTACGAGCAGTACTTC. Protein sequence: CAIKAGGSYEQYF.

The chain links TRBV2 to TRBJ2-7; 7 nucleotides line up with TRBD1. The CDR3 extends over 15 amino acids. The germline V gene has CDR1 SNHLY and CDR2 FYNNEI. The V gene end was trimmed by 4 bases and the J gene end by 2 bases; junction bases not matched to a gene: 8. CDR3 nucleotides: TGTGCCAGCAGTGGGACAGGTCGGGGCACCTACGAGCAGTACTTC. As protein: CASSGTGRGTYEQYF.

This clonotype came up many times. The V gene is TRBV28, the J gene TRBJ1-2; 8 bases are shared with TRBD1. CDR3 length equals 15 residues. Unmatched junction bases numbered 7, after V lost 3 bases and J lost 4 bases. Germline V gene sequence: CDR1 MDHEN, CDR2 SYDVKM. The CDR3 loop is CASSFEGQAFYGYTF. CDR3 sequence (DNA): TGTGCCAGCAGTTTTGAGGGACAGGCCTTCTATGGCTACACCTTC.

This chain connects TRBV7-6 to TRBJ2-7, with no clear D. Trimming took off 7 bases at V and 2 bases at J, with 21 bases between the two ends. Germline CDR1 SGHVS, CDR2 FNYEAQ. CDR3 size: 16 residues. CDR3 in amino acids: CASTPRAGDSPYEQYF. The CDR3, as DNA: TGTGCCAGCACCCCAAGGGCAGGAGATAGCCCCTACGAGCAGTACTTC.

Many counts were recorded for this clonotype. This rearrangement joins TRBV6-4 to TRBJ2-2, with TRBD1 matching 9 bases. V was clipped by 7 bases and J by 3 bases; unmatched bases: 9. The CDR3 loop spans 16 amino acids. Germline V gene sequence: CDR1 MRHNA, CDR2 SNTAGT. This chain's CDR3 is CASIATGGFHTGELFF. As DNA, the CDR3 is TGTGCCAGCATTGCGACAGGGGGGTTTCACACCGGGGAGCTGTTTTTT.

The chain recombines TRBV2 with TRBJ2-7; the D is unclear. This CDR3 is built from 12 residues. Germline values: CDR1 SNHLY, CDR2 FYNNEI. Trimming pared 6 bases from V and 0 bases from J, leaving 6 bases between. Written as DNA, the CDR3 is TGTGCCAGCAGGGAGAACTCCTACGAGCAGTACTTC. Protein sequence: CASRENSYEQYF.

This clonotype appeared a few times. This CDR3 reads CASAAGVRVYEQYF. CDR3 DNA sequence: TGTGCCAGCGCGGCAGGGGTCCGGGTCTACGAGCAGTACTTC. This chain connects TRBV6-2 or TRBV6-3 to TRBJ2-7; a possible D gene is TRBD1 (6 bases). Trimming cost V 8 bases and J 3 bases, with 17 bases left between them. CDR1 and CDR2 (germline): MNHEY, SVGEGT. This CDR3 contains 14 residues.

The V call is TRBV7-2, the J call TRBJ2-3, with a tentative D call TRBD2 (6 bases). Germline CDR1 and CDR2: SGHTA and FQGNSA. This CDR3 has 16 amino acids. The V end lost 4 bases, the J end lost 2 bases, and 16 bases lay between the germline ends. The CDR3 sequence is CASSSPRGLSTDTQYF. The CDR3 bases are TGTGCCAGCAGCTCACCCCGGGGACTTTCCACAGATACGCAGTATTTT.

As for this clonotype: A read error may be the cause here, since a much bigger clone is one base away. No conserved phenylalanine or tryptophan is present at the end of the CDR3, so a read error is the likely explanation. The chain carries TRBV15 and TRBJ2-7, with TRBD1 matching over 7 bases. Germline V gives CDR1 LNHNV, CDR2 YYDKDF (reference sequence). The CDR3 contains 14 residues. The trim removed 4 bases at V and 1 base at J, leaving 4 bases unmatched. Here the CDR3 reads CATSTDRVSYEQYS. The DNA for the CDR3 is TGTGCCACCAGCACTGACAGGGTATCCTACGAGCAGTACTCC.

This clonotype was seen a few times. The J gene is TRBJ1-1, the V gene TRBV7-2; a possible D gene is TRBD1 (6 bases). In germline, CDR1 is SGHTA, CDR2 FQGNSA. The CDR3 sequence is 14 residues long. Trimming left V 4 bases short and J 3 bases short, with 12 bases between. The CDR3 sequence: CASSSRGAHTEAFF. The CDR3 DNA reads TGTGCCAGCAGCTCCCGGGGGGCCCACACTGAAGCTTTCTTT.

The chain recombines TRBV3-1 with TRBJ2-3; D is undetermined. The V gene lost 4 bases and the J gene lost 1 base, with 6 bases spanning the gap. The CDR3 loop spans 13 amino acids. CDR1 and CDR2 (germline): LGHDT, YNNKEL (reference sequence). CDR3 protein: CASSRAGTDTQYF. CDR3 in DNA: TGTGCCAGCAGCCGGGCAGGCACAGATACGCAGTATTTT.

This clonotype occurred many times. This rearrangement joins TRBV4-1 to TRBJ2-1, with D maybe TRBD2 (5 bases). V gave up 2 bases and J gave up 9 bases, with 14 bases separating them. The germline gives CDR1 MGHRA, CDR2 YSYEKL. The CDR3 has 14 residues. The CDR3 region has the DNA TGCGCCAGCAGCCAACCTCAGCGGTCCGGTGAGCAGTTCTTC. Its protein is CASSQPQRSGEQFF.

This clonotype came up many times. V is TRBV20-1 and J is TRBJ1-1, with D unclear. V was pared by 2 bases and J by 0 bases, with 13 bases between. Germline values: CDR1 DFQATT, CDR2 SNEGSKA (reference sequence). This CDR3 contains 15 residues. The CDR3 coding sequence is TGCAGTGCTAGACGCACCCGGTTCATGAACACTGAAGCTTTCTTT. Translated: CSARRTRFMNTEAFF.